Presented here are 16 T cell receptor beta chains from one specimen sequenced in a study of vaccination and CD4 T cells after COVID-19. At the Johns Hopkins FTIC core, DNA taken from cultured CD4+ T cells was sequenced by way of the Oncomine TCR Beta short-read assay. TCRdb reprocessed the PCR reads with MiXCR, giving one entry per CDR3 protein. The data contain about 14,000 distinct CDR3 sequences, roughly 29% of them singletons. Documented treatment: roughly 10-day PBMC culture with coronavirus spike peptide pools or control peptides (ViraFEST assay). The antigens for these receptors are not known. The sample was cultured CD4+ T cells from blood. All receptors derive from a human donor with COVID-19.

For the CDR3, the DNA is TGTGCCAGCAGCTTAATGTTGAGTCAGCCCCAGCATTTT. Encoded protein: CASSLMLSQPQHF. The rearrangement links TRBV7-2 to TRBJ1-5, with unresolved D. The V gene lost 2 bases and the J gene lost 6 bases, with 8 bases spanning the gap. CDR3 length: 13 amino acids. CDR1 SGHTA and CDR2 FQGNSA come from the germline V gene.

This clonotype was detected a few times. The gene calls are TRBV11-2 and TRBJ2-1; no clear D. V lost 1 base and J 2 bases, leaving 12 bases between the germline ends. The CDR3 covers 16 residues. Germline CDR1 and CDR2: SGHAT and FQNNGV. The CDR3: CASSLVKGWTYNEQFF. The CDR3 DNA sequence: TGTGCCAGCAGCTTAGTTAAAGGGTGGACCTACAATGAGCAGTTCTTC.

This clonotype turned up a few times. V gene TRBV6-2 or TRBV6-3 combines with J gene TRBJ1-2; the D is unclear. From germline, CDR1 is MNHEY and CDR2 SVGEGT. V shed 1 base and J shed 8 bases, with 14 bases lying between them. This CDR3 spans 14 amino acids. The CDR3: CASSYLVGTEGYTF. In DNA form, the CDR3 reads TGTGCCAGCAGTTACTTAGTGGGTACGGAGGGCTACACCTTC.

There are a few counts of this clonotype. CDR3 sequence: CSARDHQGGDEQYF. In DNA, the CDR3 is TGCAGTGCTAGAGATCACCAGGGGGGAGACGAGCAGTACTTC. J is TRBJ2-7 and V is TRBV20-1; TRBD1 might be the D (7 bases). Germline V CDR1 and CDR2: DFQATT, SNEGSKA (reference sequence). The V and J ends lost 0 bases and 5 bases respectively, with 14 bases between them. There are 14 residues in the CDR3.

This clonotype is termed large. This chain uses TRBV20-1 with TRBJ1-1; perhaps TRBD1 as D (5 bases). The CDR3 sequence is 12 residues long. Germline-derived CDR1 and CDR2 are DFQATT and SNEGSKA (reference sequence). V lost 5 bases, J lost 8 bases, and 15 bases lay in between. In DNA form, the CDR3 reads TGCAGTGCTGACCCTCAGGGCTGGGAAGCTTTCTTT. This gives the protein CSADPQGWEAFF.

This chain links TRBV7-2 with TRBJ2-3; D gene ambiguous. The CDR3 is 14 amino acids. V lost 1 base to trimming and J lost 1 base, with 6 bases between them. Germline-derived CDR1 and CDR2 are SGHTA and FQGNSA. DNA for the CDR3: TGTGCCAGCAGCTTAGACGCGGGCACAGATACGCAGTATTTT. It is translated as CASSLDAGTDTQYF.

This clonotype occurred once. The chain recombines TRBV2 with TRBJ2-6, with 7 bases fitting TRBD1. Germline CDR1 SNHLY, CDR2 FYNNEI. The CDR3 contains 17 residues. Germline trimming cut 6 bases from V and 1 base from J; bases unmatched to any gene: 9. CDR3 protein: CASRKGTVPSGANVLTF. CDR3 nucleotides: TGTGCCAGCAGAAAAGGGACAGTGCCATCTGGGGCCAACGTCCTGACTTTC.

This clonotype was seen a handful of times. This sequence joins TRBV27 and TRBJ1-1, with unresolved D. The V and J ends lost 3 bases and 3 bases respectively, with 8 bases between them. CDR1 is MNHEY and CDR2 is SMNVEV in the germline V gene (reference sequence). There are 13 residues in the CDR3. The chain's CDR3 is CASSFTRDTEAFF. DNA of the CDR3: TGTGCCAGCAGTTTTACCCGGGACACTGAAGCTTTCTTT.

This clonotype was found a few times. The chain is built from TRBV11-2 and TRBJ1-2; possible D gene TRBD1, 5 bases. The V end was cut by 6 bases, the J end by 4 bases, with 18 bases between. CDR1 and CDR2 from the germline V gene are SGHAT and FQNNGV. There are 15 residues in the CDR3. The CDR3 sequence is CASSSDQGSVYGYTF. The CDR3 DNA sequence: TGTGCCAGCAGTTCGGACCAGGGTTCGGTCTATGGCTACACCTTC.

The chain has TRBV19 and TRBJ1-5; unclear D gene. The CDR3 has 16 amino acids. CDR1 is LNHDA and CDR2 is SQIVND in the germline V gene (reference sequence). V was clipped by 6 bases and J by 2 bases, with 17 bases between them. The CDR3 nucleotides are TGTGCCAGTAGGCTAAGCGGGGTAGTGGGCAATCAGCCCCAGCATTTT. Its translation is CASRLSGVVGNQPQHF. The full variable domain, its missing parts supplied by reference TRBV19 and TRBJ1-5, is DGGITQSPKYLFRKEGQNVTLSCEQNLNHDAMYWYRQDPGQGLRLIYYSQIVNDFQKGDIAEGYSVSREKKESFPLTVTSAQKNPTAFYLCASRLSGVVGNQPQHFGDGTRLSIL.

The CDR3 nucleotides are TGTGCCAGCAGCTTCCAATTGGAGGAGACCCAGTACTTC. Its translation is CASSFQLEETQYF. The gene calls are TRBV7-8 and TRBJ2-5; unclear D gene. The germline CDR1 and CDR2 sequences are SGHVS and FQNEAQ. Trimming left V 3 bases short and J 5 bases short, with 10 bases between. The CDR3 is made up of 13 amino acids.

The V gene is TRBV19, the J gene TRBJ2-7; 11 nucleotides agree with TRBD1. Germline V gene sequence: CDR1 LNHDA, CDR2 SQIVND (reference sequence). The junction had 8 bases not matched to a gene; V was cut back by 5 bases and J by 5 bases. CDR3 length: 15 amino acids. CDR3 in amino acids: CASSVRGQGDHEQYF. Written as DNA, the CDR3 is TGTGCCAGTAGTGTCAGGGGACAGGGGGACCACGAGCAGTACTTC.

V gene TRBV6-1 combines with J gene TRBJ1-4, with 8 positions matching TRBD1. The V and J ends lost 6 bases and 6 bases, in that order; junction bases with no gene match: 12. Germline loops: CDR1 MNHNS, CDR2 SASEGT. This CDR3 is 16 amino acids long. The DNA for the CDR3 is TGTGCCAGCAGGGGTGACAGGGGCCTCTTGCATGAAAAACTGTTTTTT. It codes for CASRGDRGLLHEKLFF.

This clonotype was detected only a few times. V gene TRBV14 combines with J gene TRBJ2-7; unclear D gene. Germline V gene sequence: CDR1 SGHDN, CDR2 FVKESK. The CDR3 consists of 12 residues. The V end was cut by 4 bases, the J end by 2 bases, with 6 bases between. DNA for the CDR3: TGTGCCAGCAGCCCCCAGCCCTACGAGCAGTACTTC. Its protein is CASSPQPYEQYF.

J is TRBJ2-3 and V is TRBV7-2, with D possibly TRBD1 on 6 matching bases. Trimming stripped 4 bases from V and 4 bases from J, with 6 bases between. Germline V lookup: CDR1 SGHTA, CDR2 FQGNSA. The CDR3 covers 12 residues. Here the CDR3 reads CASSSGADTQYF. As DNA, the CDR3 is TGTGCCAGCAGCTCAGGGGCAGATACGCAGTATTTT.

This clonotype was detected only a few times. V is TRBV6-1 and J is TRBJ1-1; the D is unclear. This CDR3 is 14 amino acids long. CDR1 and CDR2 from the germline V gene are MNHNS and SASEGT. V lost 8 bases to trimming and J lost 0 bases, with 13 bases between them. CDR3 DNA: TGTGCCAGCGGAGGGAGGGTCCTGAACACTGAAGCTTTCTTT. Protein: CASGGRVLNTEAFF.